The source of this T cell receptor beta chain is a study of blood T cell repertoires in COVID-19. Study summary: Spain, Italy and the United States supplied samples that represented acute and convalescent COVID-19. PBMCs, B-cell-depleted T cells, or T cells provided the cDNA or gDNA that made up the material.

In the authors' methods: Nucleated cell number was recorded as an estimate derived from reference gene primer amplification. Sequencing used immunoSEQ multiplex PCR; TCRdb keeps in-frame clones, though not all of them. Clonal size and the V and J genes are those of that table, whereas D and trimming came from the DNA. The sample includes about 360,000 clones, 65% to 85% of them seen just once. There are 15 residues in the CDR3. V lost 3 bases, J lost 5 bases, and 16 bases lay in between. Germline lookup yields CDR1 MNHEY and CDR2 SMNVEV (reference sequence). The specimen was peripheral blood. The chain uses TRBV27 and TRBJ1-2; tentatively, D is TRBD1 (5 bases). The TCR was taken from a man aged 30 to 39 with active or convalescent COVID-19. This CDR3 reads CASSFQQGGPYGYTF. The CDR3 DNA sequence: TGTGCCAGCAGTTTTCAGCAGGGTGGACCGTATGGCTACACCTTC.